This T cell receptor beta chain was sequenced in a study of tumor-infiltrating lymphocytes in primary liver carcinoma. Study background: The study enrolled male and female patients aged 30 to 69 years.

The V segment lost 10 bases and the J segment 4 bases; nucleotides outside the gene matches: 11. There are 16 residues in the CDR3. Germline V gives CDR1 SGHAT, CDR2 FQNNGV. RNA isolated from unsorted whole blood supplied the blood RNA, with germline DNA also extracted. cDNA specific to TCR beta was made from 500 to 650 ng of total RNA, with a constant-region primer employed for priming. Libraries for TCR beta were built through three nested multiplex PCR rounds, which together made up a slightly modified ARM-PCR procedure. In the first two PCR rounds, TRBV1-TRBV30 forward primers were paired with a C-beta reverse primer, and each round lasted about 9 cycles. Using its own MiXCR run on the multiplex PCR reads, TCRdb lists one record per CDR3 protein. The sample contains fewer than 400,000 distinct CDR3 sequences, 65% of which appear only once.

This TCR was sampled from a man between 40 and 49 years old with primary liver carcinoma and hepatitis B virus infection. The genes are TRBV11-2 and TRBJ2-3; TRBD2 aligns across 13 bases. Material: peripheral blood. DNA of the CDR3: TGTGCCACTAGGGAACTAGCGGGAGGGTATTCAGATACGCAGTATTTT. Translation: CATRELAGGYSDTQYF.